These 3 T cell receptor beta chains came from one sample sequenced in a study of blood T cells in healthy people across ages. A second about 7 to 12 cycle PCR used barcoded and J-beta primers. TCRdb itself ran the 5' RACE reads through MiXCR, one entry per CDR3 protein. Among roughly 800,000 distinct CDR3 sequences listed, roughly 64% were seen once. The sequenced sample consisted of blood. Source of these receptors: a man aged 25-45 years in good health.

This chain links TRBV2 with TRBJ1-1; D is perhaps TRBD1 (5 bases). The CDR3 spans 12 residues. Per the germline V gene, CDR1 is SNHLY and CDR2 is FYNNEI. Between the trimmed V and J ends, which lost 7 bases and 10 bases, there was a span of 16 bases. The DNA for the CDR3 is TGTGCCAGCATTACGGTCAGGGAGGGAGCTTTCTTT. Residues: CASITVREGAFF. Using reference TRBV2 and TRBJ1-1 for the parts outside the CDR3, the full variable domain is EPEVTQTPSHQVTQMGQEVILRCVPISNHLYFYWYRQILGQKVEFLVSFYNNEISEKSEIFDDQFSVERPDGSNFTLKIRSTKLEDSAMYFCASITVREGAFFGQGTRLTVV.

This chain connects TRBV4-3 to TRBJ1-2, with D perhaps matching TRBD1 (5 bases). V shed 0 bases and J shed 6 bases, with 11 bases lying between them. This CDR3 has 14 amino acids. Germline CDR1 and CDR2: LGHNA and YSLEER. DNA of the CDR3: TGCGCCAGCAGCCAAGATGGAGGGACCCATGGCTACACCTTC. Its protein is CASSQDGGTHGYTF.

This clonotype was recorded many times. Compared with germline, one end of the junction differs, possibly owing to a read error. The CDR3 loop reads CASSQDGGPYEQYF. CDR3 sequence (DNA): TGTGCCAGCAGCCAAGACGGTGGGCCCTACGAGCAGTACTTC. The J gene is TRBJ2-7, the V gene TRBV4-1, with D hard to call. This CDR3 comprises 14 residues. In germline, CDR1 is MGHRA, CDR2 YSYEKL.